This passage covers 8 T cell receptor beta chains from one sample sequenced in a study of blood T cell repertoires in COVID-19. Using immunoSEQ multiplex PCR, the repertoire was profiled, and TCRdb retains in-frame clones only, with some absent. Seen here are around 130,000 clones, over 80% observed once, and the top ten hold over 9.5%. The specimen sequenced was peripheral blood. The receptors here all came from a man between 60 and 75 years old with active or convalescent COVID-19.

This rearrangement joins TRBV29-1 to TRBJ2-1; D gene uncertain. The V gene's germline CDR1 is SQVTM and CDR2 ANQGSEA. Trimming took off 2 bases at V and 0 bases at J, with 11 bases between the two ends. This CDR3 contains 15 residues. The CDR3 DNA reads as TGCAGCGTTGAAACAGTTTTTAGCTCCTACAATGAGCAGTTCTTC. It encodes CSVETVFSSYNEQFF.

The V call is TRBV7-2, the J call TRBJ2-1; 12 nucleotides line up with TRBD2. CDR3 length: 19 amino acids. V shed 4 bases and J 0 bases; nucleotides not matched to a gene: 10. CDR1 is SGHTA and CDR2 is FQGNSA in the germline V gene. The CDR3 DNA is TGTGCCAGCAGCTCCGGGACTAGCGGGCTGTCGAGCTCCTACAATGAGCAGTTCTTC. Residues: CASSSGTSGLSSSYNEQFF.

The V call is TRBV19, the J call TRBJ2-3; 11 nucleotides line up with TRBD1. V lost 7 bases, J lost 5 bases, and 8 bases stayed unmatched. The germline V gene encodes CDR1 LNHDA and CDR2 SQIVND (reference sequence). CDR3 length equals 15 residues. CDR3 nucleotides: TGTGCCAGTAAGCCCGGGACAGGGGGGCGAGATACGCAGTATTTT. It specifies CASKPGTGGRDTQYF.

The chain joins TRBV11-2 to TRBJ2-1, with no clear D. V was clipped by 6 bases and J by 1 base, with 13 bases between them. The CDR3 covers 15 residues. Germline values: CDR1 SGHAT, CDR2 FQNNGV. The CDR3 coding sequence is TGTGCCAGCAGGTTAATTGGGCCTTCCTACAATGAGCAGTTCTTC. This codes for CASRLIGPSYNEQFF.

The V and J genes are TRBV4-1 and TRBJ1-6; 9 bases are a match to TRBD1. The junction had 8 bases not matched to a gene; V was cut back by 4 bases and J by 7 bases. The CDR3 covers 16 residues. CDR1 and CDR2 from the germline V gene are MGHRA and YSYEKL. CDR3 residues: CASSRAPGQGNSPLHF. The CDR3 DNA sequence: TGCGCCAGCAGCCGCGCTCCGGGACAGGGAAATTCACCCCTCCACTTT.

J is TRBJ2-2 and V is TRBV15, with 12 bases that match TRBD2. Germline V gene data show CDR1 as LNHNV and CDR2 as YYDKDF (reference sequence). J lost 7 bases, V lost 0 bases, and 12 bases had no gene match. The length of the CDR3 is 19 residues. The CDR3 nucleotides read TGTGCCACCAGCAGAGATATTGGGAGACTAGCGGGAGTGGGCGGGGAGCTGTTTTTT. Encoded protein: CATSRDIGRLAGVGGELFF.

The chain carries TRBV7-9 and TRBJ2-3, with TRBD2 matching 9 bases. With 3 bases clipped from V and 0 bases from J, the junction kept 4 bases outside the gene matches. Germline loops: CDR1 SEHNR, CDR2 FQNEAQ (reference sequence). CDR3 length equals 16 residues. The CDR3 sequence: CASSLGSGSSTDTQYF. The CDR3 DNA reads as TGTGCCAGCAGCTTGGGTAGCGGGAGTAGCACAGATACGCAGTATTTT. The variable domain in full, with the rest retrieved from reference TRBV7-9 and TRBJ2-3, is DTGVSQNPRHKITKRGQNVTFRCDPISEHNRLYWYRQTLGQGPEFLTYFQNEAQLEKSRLLSDRFSAERPKGSFSTLEIQRTEQGDSAMYLCASSLGSGSSTDTQYFGPGTRLTVL.

The rearrangement uses TRBV30 and TRBJ2-3; 15 nucleotides match TRBD2. Germline V gene data show CDR1 as GTSNPN and CDR2 as SVGIG (reference sequence). The V gene end was trimmed by 4 bases and the J gene end by 2 bases; junction bases not matched to a gene: 10. The CDR3 is 18 residues long. The CDR3 DNA is TGTGCCTGGAAGGGTCCCGGGACTAGCGGGAGGAACACAGATACGCAGTATTTT. Protein: CAWKGPGTSGRNTDTQYF.